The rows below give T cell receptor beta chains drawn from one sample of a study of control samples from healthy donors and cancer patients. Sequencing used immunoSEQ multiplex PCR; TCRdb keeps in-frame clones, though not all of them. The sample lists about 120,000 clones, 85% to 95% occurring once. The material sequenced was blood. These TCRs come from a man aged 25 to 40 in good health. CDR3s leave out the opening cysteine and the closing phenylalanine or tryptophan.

CDR3: ASSLEGSPQH
J: TRBJ1-5
V: TRBV11-2

CDR3: ASSQGGGLVGAF
J: TRBJ1-1
V: TRBV4-1

CDR3: ASSPTARDTQY
J: TRBJ2-3
V: TRBV19

CDR3: ASSFSGLNTDTQY
J: TRBJ2-3
V: TRBV11-2

CDR3: ASSEAARGWTNYGYT
J: TRBJ1-2
V: TRBV2

CDR3: ASTTRTLRAKNIQY
J: TRBJ2-4
V: TRBV6-6

CDR3: ASSPPDKGGTGELF
J: TRBJ2-2
V: TRBV18

CDR3: ASSPVQETQY
J: TRBJ2-5
V: TRBV18

CDR3: ASNVRGGNQPQH
J: TRBJ1-5
V: TRBV27

CDR3: VRSPGTGNYGYT
J: TRBJ1-2
V: TRBV5-3

CDR3: ASSPTGGTGDNSPLH
J: TRBJ1-6
V: TRBV27

CDR3: ASSLAGNEKLF
J: TRBJ1-4
V: TRBV28

CDR3: ASSEGGSVNTGELF
J: TRBJ2-2
V: TRBV6-1

CDR3: AWILGGGGGVDTEAF
J: TRBJ1-1
V: TRBV30

CDR3: ASSDKPGETQY
J: TRBJ2-5
V: TRBV27

CDR3: AWSAGAGGELF
J: TRBJ2-2
V: TRBV30

CDR3: ASSPGGGVLSLH
J: TRBJ1-6
V: TRBV6-6

CDR3: ASSLGGSTFDEQF
J: TRBJ2-1
V: TRBV7-3

CDR3: ASLYQETQY
J: TRBJ2-5
V: TRBV6-5

CDR3: ASSLGQVGTGELF
J: TRBJ2-2
V: TRBV5-5

CDR3: ASSFDMNTEAF
J: TRBJ1-1
V: TRBV7-3

CDR3: ALDSTEAF
J: TRBJ1-1
V: TRBV30

CDR3: ASSTTDRNQPQH
J: TRBJ1-5
V: TRBV28

CDR3: ASSQDQRQAEAF
J: TRBJ1-1
V: TRBV4-1

CDR3: ASSERGWGTEAF
J: TRBJ1-1
V: TRBV10-1

CDR3: ASSLVGLQGARGYT
J: TRBJ1-2
V: TRBV11-2

CDR3: ASSEPRGPRGKNIQY
J: TRBJ2-4
V: TRBV25-1

CDR3: ASSRQLRGPTGTEAF
J: TRBJ1-1
V: TRBV27

CDR3: ASSPRRQRNTEAF
J: TRBJ1-1
V: TRBV14

CDR3: ATNLWLNTEAF
J: TRBJ1-1
V: TRBV15

CDR3: SVEDGVTEAF
J: TRBJ1-1
V: TRBV29-1

CDR3: ASRFPGTLIAEAF
J: TRBJ1-1
V: TRBV11-3

CDR3: ASSLTGTSGPYEQY
J: TRBJ2-7
V: TRBV7-3

CDR3: ASSHGGGDEAF
J: TRBJ1-1
V: TRBV7-2

CDR3: ASSRETVNTEAF
J: TRBJ1-1
V: TRBV18